The sequence of this T cell receptor beta chain was determined in a study of T cell responses to AZD1222 COVID-19 vaccine. At the level of the study: Second doses that came at about 4 or about 12 weeks were put together.

There are 15 residues in the CDR3. Germline V gene sequence: CDR1 SGHAT, CDR2 FQNNGV. Trimming left V 5 bases short and J 0 bases short, with 11 bases between. Study results and caveats: Spike-specific TCR breadth and depth rose after two AZD1222 doses.

As concerns this clone: Its antigen is currently unknown.

The repertoire was sequenced with immunoSEQ multiplex PCR; TCRdb's copy has only in-frame clones and lacks some. The table lists tens of thousands of clones, 85% of them singletons. The rearrangement links TRBV11-2 to TRBJ1-5; D may be TRBD1 (5 bases). This sequence originates from an adult in good health. The sequences come from peripheral blood, collected on day 0 of AZD1222 vaccination. The CDR3 loop is CASSGDRGSNQPQHF. The CDR3 bases are TGTGCCAGCAGCGGGGACCGGGGTAGCAATCAGCCCCAGCATTTT.